The 29 T cell receptor beta chains reported below all come from one sample, sequenced in a study of cytomegalovirus exposure and HLA in healthy donors. This PCR relied on a set of 60 Vbeta primers and 13 Jbeta primers. TCRdb's table, derived via immunoSEQ multiplex PCR, lists solely in-frame clones and lacks some. The sample data list 150,000 to 200,000 clones. The specimen sequenced was PBMCs. The receptors originated from a woman in her sixties or seventies in good health and CMV-seronegative.

V gene TRBV15 combines with J gene TRBJ2-7; 10 nucleotides line up with TRBD1. The CDR3 has 15 residues. Trimming removed 1 base from V and 2 bases from J; junction bases left unmatched: 2. Germline V gene data show CDR1 as LNHNV and CDR2 as YYDKDF (reference sequence). The CDR3 sequence is CATSRGQGAPYEQYF. The CDR3 coding sequence is TGTGCCACCAGCAGAGGACAGGGGGCCCCCTACGAGCAGTACTTC.

This rearrangement joins TRBV6-1 to TRBJ2-7, with TRBD1 matching over 11 bases. Per the germline V gene, CDR1 is MNHNS and CDR2 is SASEGT. With V trimmed by 8 bases and J by 1 base, 4 bases remained unmatched. This CDR3 has 14 amino acids. CDR3 bases: TGTGCCAGCGACCGGGACAGGGGGTCCTACGAGCAGTACTTC. The encoded protein is CASDRDRGSYEQYF.

This rearrangement joins TRBV29-1 to TRBJ2-3, with D possibly being TRBD2 (6 bases). Germline CDR1 and CDR2: SQVTM and ANQGSEA. Deletions cut 4 bases from V and 0 bases from J, with 14 bases between. The CDR3 is 15 amino acids. CDR3 sequence reads: CSVAQSGTSTDTQYF. DNA of the CDR3: TGCAGCGTTGCCCAATCAGGGACTAGCACAGATACGCAGTATTTT.

The chain combines TRBV6-4 with TRBJ2-1; TRBD2 is a possible D gene (5 bases). Germline CDR1 MRHNA, CDR2 SNTAGT. Trimming took 2 bases from V and 4 from J, leaving 12 bases between them. The length of the CDR3 is 15 residues. CDR3 loop: CASSDTEAPYNEQFF. Here the CDR3 DNA reads TGTGCCAGCAGTGACACGGAGGCGCCTTACAATGAGCAGTTCTTC.

The chain recombines TRBV28 with TRBJ2-7, with TRBD1 identical over 9 bases. The J segment lost 3 bases and the V segment lost 8 bases, leaving 5 bases of the junction unmatched. Germline CDR1 MDHEN, CDR2 SYDVKM. This CDR3 spans 13 amino acids. This chain's CDR3 is CASWTGEGYEQYF. The DNA of the CDR3 is TGTGCCAGCTGGACAGGGGAGGGCTACGAGCAGTACTTC.

The V call is TRBV5-1, the J call TRBJ2-2, with 9 nucleotides matching TRBD1. Germline CDR1 and CDR2: SGHRS and YFSETQ. V lost 4 bases to trimming and J lost 4 bases; unmatched junction nucleotides: 2. The CDR3 covers 14 residues. The CDR3: CASSLQGATGELFF. The CDR3 DNA reads as TGCGCCAGCAGCCTACAGGGGGCCACCGGGGAGCTGTTTTTT.

This chain links TRBV19 with TRBJ2-7; D is possibly TRBD2 (6 bases). The CDR3 spans 15 residues. CDR1 is LNHDA and CDR2 is SQIVND in the germline V gene (reference sequence). V shed 3 bases and J shed 5 bases, with 17 bases lying between them. The CDR3 reads CASSIGANGGDEQYF. CDR3 DNA sequence: TGTGCCAGTAGTATTGGCGCGAACGGGGGTGACGAGCAGTACTTC.

This chain uses TRBV5-1 with TRBJ2-7; 11 bases align to TRBD1. The CDR3 consists of 15 residues. Trimming at V came to 4 bases and at J to 5 bases, leaving 8 bases not matched to a gene. Per the germline V gene, CDR1 is SGHRS and CDR2 is YFSETQ. CDR3 sequence: CASSPGQGDFHEQYF. Here the CDR3 DNA reads TGCGCCAGCAGCCCGGGACAGGGGGATTTCCACGAGCAGTACTTC.

The chain links TRBV29-1 to TRBJ1-1; D may be TRBD1 (6 bases). Germline lookup yields CDR1 SQVTM and CDR2 ANQGSEA. Trimming removed 2 bases from V and 4 bases from J, with 14 bases in between. The CDR3 runs to 14 residues. The CDR3 loop is CSVEKGTSFTEAFF. CDR3 bases: TGCAGCGTTGAAAAGGGGACATCCTTCACTGAAGCTTTCTTT.

The rearrangement links TRBV27 to TRBJ1-1; D unresolved. Germline V lookup: CDR1 MNHEY, CDR2 SMNVEV (reference sequence). The CDR3 is made up of 14 amino acids. The V end was cut by 6 bases, the J end by 1 base, with 12 bases between. The CDR3 DNA reads TGTGCCAGCAGCCCAGAGTGGGCGAACACTGAAGCTTTCTTT. Translated, it gives CASSPEWANTEAFF.

The chain recombines TRBV5-1 with TRBJ2-2; 9 nucleotides agree with TRBD2. Germline V CDR1 and CDR2: SGHRS, YFSETQ. The CDR3 is made up of 19 amino acids. Germline trimming cut 3 bases from V and 0 bases from J; bases unmatched to any gene: 12. The CDR3 reads CASSSPVLAGASNTGELFF. The DNA for the CDR3 is TGCGCCAGCAGCTCTCCGGTGTTAGCGGGGGCCTCGAACACCGGGGAGCTGTTTTTT.

The rearrangement joins TRBV6-6 to TRBJ2-5; 7 nucleotides match TRBD2. Matching the DNA end better, TRBJ2-7 makes the J call doubtful. The CDR3 loop spans 14 amino acids. Germline V gene data show CDR1 as MNHNY and CDR2 as SVGAGI (reference sequence). Here the CDR3 DNA reads TGTGCCAGCAGGGGAATGGGAGGGCCAACCGAGCAGTACTTC. Protein product: CASRGMGGPTEQYF.

The chain has TRBV2 and TRBJ1-3, with 7 bases aligning to TRBD1. This CDR3 contains 14 residues. Germline V gene lookup returns CDR1 SNHLY and CDR2 FYNNEI. V trimming: 2 bases; J trimming: 4 bases; junction bases outside the gene matches: 2. The CDR3 sequence: CASSENRGGNTIYF. As DNA, the CDR3 is TGTGCCAGCAGTGAAAACAGGGGAGGAAACACCATATATTTT.

The chain employs TRBV9 and TRBJ2-3; 10 bases fit TRBD1. J lost 2 bases, V lost 6 bases, and 9 bases had no gene match. The CDR3 is made up of 16 amino acids. Germline V gene data show CDR1 as SGDLS and CDR2 as YYNGEE. CDR3 in amino acids: CASTPTGGEYTDTQYF. The CDR3 region has the DNA TGTGCCAGCACCCCGACAGGGGGCGAATACACAGATACGCAGTATTTT.

The CDR3 sequence is CASSSFQGSYTF. DNA for the CDR3: TGTGCCAGCAGTTCGTTCCAGGGGAGCTACACCTTC. The chain joins TRBV6-6 to TRBJ1-2; D possibly corresponds to TRBD1 (6 bases). The CDR3 totals 12 residues. Germline V gene data show CDR1 as MNHNY and CDR2 as SVGAGI (reference sequence). Between the trimmed V and J ends, which lost 4 bases and 9 bases, there was a span of 12 bases.

V and J are TRBV5-6 and TRBJ2-2; a weak D match, TRBD1 (6 bases). This CDR3 contains 15 residues. Trimming took 1 base from V and 2 from J, leaving 9 bases between them. Germline V gene data show CDR1 as SGHDT and CDR2 as YYEEEE. CDR3 amino acids: CASSLFRGNTGELFF. The CDR3 region has the DNA TGTGCCAGCAGCTTGTTCAGGGGTAACACCGGGGAGCTGTTTTTT.

The V call is TRBV19, the J call TRBJ1-6; 7 bases are a match to TRBD1. The CDR3 contains 16 residues. CDR1 is LNHDA, CDR2 SQIVND, per germline (reference sequence). Unmatched junction bases numbered 8, after V lost 6 bases and J lost 3 bases. The CDR3 here is CASRDLGQYYNSPLHF. CDR3 DNA sequence: TGTGCCAGTAGAGATTTGGGACAGTACTATAATTCACCCCTCCACTTT.

This chain uses TRBV7-2 with TRBJ1-1; possibly TRBD1 for D (5 bases). CDR3 size: 15 residues. V lost 0 bases to trimming and J lost 5 bases, with 13 bases between them. Germline V gene sequence: CDR1 SGHTA, CDR2 FQGNSA. The CDR3 bases are TGTGCCAGCAGCTTAGCTCTTCAGGGTCGAACTGAAGCTTTCTTT. It specifies CASSLALQGRTEAFF.

The rearrangement uses TRBV5-6 and TRBJ2-3, with TRBD2 matching over 11 bases. Germline V gene data show CDR1 as SGHDT and CDR2 as YYEEEE. The CDR3 spans 16 residues. With 3 bases clipped from V and 6 bases from J, the junction kept 9 bases outside the gene matches. This CDR3 is CASSSKLTSGVDTQYF. Written as DNA, the CDR3 is TGTGCCAGCAGCTCCAAATTGACTAGCGGGGTGGATACGCAGTATTTT.

This chain connects TRBV5-6 to TRBJ2-2; 9 nucleotides agree with TRBD1. The CDR3 totals 17 residues. Germline-derived CDR1 and CDR2 are SGHDT and YYEEEE. V dropped 2 bases and J dropped 5; count of bases not matched to a gene: 10. The CDR3 DNA reads TGTGCCAGCAGCTTTCTTGGACAGGGGTTACTAACCGGGGAGCTGTTTTTT. Its protein is CASSFLGQGLLTGELFF.

CDR3 sequence reads: CASSRGNTEAFF. The CDR3 coding sequence is TGTGCCAGCTCGAGAGGGAACACTGAAGCTTTCTTT. The chain employs TRBV5-6 and TRBJ1-1, with D hard to call. The V gene lost 7 bases and the J gene lost 1 base, with 8 bases spanning the gap. Germline V lookup: CDR1 SGHDT, CDR2 YYEEEE. The CDR3 is 12 amino acids.

This chain links TRBV19 with TRBJ1-1; D is uncertain. The CDR3 contains 11 residues. V was clipped by 8 bases and J by 6 bases, with 10 bases between them. CDR1 is LNHDA and CDR2 is SQIVND in the germline V gene (reference sequence). The CDR3 sequence is CASGGRAEAFF. CDR3 DNA sequence: TGTGCCAGTGGAGGTAGGGCTGAAGCTTTCTTT. The full variable domain, with the rest looked up from reference TRBV19 and TRBJ1-1, is DGGITQSPKYLFRKEGQNVTLSCEQNLNHDAMYWYRQDPGQGLRLIYYSQIVNDFQKGDIAEGYSVSREKKESFPLTVTSAQKNPTAFYLCASGGRAEAFFGQGTRLTVV.

Note on this clone: The junction departs from the called germline gene at one end, perhaps through a read error. The chain combines TRBV7-8 with TRBJ1-2, with 8 bases fitting TRBD1. Germline CDR1 and CDR2: SGHVS and FQNEAQ. The CDR3 totals 16 residues. The CDR3 DNA reads as TGTGCCAGCAGAAAATCCAGGGGGCAACGTTCCTATCGCTACACCTTC. It translates to CASRKSRGQRSYRYTF.

V and J are TRBV5-6 and TRBJ2-3; D is perhaps TRBD2 (5 bases). Germline V gives CDR1 SGHDT, CDR2 YYEEEE. V shed 3 bases and J shed 1 base, with 15 bases lying between them. This CDR3 region has 16 residues. CDR3 amino acids: CASSSFVWTGTDTQYF. CDR3 in DNA: TGTGCCAGCAGCTCTTTCGTGTGGACTGGCACAGATACGCAGTATTTT.

This chain links TRBV29-1 with TRBJ1-1, with D unresolved. Deletions cut 3 bases from V and 7 bases from J, with 6 bases between. This CDR3 has 10 amino acids. Germline loops: CDR1 SQVTM, CDR2 ANQGSEA. This CDR3 is CSVEGDEAFF. The CDR3 DNA follows: TGCAGCGTTGAGGGAGATGAAGCTTTCTTT.

The gene calls are TRBV21-1 and TRBJ2-2; TRBD1, the D gene given by the table, was not confirmed from the DNA. TRBV21-1 is labeled a pseudogene. The CDR3 loop spans 17 amino acids. The CDR3 loop reads CASSKVDRTTNTGELFF. The CDR3 DNA sequence: TGTGCCAGCAGCAAAGTAGACAGAACAACGAACACCGGGGAGCTGTTTTTT.

The chain recombines TRBV19 with TRBJ2-5; 7 bases map to TRBD2. The DNA end is more similar to TRBJ2-7, so the J call may be wrong. The CDR3 is 17 amino acids. Germline V gene data show CDR1 as LNHDA and CDR2 as SQIVND (reference sequence). The chain's CDR3 is CASSKSTAGVEFYEQYF. DNA of the CDR3: TGTGCCAGTAGTAAGAGCACTGCGGGAGTGGAGTTTTACGAGCAGTACTTC.

This sequence joins TRBV23-1 and TRBJ1-1; 8 bases fit TRBD1. TRBV23-1 is known as an ORF, though its function is uncertain. V lost 8 bases, J lost 1 base, and 6 bases stayed unmatched. The CDR3 runs 14 residues. CDR3 in amino acids: CASGRTGWNTEAFF. The CDR3 DNA reads as TGCGCCAGCGGGCGGACAGGGTGGAACACTGAAGCTTTCTTT.

The chain recombines TRBV19 with TRBJ2-2, with 10 bases matching TRBD2. V lost 6 bases and J lost 1; bases outside the gene matches: 8. The germline CDR1 and CDR2 sequences are LNHDA and SQIVND (reference sequence). The CDR3 loop spans 17 amino acids. In DNA, the CDR3 is TGTGCCAGTAGGGATAGCGGGAGGAAAGGGAACACCGGGGAGCTGTTTTTT. Encoded protein: CASRDSGRKGNTGELFF.